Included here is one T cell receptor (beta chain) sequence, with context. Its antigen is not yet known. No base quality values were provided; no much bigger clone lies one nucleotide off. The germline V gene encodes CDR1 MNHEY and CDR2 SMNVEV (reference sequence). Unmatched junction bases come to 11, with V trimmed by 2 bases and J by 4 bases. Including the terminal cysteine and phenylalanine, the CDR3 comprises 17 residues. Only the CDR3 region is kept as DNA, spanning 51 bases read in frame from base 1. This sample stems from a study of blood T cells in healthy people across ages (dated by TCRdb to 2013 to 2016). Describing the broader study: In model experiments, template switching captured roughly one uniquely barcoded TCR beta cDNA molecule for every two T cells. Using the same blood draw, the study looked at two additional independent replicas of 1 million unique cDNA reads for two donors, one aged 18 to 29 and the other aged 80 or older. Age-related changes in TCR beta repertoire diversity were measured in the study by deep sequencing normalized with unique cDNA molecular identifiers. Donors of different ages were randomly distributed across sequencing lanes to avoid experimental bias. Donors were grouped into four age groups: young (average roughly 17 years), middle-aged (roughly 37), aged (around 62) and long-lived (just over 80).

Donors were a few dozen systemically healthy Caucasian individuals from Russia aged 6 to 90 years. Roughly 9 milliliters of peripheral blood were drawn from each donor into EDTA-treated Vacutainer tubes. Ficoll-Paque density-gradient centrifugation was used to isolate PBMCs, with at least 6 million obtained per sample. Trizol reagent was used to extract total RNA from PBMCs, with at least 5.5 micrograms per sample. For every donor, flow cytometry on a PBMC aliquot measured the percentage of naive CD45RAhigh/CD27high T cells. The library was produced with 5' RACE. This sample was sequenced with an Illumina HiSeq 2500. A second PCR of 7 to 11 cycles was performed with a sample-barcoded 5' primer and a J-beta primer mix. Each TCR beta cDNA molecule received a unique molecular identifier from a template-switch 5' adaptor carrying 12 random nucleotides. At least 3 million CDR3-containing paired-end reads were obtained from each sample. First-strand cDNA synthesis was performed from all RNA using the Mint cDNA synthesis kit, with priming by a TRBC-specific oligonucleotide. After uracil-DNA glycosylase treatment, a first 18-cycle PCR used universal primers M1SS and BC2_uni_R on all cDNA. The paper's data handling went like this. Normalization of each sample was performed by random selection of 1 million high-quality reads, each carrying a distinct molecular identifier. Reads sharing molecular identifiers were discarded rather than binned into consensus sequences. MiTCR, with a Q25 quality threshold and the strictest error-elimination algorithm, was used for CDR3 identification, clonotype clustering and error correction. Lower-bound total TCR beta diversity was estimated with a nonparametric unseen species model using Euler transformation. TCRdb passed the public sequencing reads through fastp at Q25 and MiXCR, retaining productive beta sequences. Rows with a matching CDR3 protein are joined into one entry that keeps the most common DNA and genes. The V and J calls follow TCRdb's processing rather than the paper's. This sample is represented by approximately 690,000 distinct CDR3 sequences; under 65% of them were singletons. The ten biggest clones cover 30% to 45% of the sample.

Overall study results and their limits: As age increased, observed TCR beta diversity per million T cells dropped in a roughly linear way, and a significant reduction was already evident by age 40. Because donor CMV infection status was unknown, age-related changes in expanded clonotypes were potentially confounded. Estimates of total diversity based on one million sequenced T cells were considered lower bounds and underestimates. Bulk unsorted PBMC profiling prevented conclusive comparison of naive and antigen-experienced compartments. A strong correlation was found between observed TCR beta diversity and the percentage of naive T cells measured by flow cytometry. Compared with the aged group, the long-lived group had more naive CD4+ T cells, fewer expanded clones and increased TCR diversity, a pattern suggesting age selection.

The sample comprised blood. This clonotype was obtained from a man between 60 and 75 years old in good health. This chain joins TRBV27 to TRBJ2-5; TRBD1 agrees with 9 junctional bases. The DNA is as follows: TGTGCCAGCAGTTTACTACCGACAGGGGGAGGGGGAGAGACCCAGTACTTC. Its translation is CASSLLPTGGGGETQYF.